These 22 T cell receptor beta chains originate from one sample sequenced in a study of T cell repertoires in cytomegalovirus infection. Each CDR3 protein is one row after TCRdb ran MiXCR on the reads. The table shows approximately 730,000 distinct CDR3 sequences, with around 30% occurring only once. Their specific antigens are unknown. The sequences come from cultured PBMCs, collected from culture after CMV antigen stimulation. The receptor source for this set is a human donor in good health (CMV status not recorded). Some clones in this sample may be carry-over from other donors' samples.

CDR3 region: CATSRAGTGVNEQYF. For the CDR3, the DNA is TGTGCCACCAGCAGAGCCGGGACAGGGGTTAACGAGCAGTACTTC. The chain joins TRBV15 to TRBJ2-7, with TRBD1 matching over 10 bases. This CDR3 spans 15 amino acids. V lost 1 base to trimming and J lost 5 bases; unmatched junction nucleotides: 5. Per germline, CDR1 LNHNV and CDR2 YYDKDF (reference sequence).

The gene calls are TRBV7-2 and TRBJ2-3; D not certain. V was shortened by 5 bases and J by 0 bases, with 12 bases between the two germline ends. The CDR3 extends over 15 amino acids. Looked up from germline, CDR1 is SGHTA and CDR2 is FQGNSA. CDR3 coding DNA: TGTGCCAGCAGCCCCCGACGATCTAGCACAGATACGCAGTATTTT. Translation gives CASSPRRSSTDTQYF. Complete variable domain (other parts from reference TRBV7-2 and TRBJ2-3): GAGVSQSPSNKVTEKGKDVELRCDPISGHTALYWYRQSLGQGLEFLIYFQGNSAPDKSGLPSDRFSAERTGGSVSTLTIQRTQQEDSAVYLCASSPRRSSTDTQYFGPGTRLTVL.

The DNA of the CDR3 is TGTGCCAGCGATCGGGGGTTGAGCTCCTACGAGCAGTACTTC. Translation gives CASDRGLSSYEQYF. V and J are TRBV6-2 or TRBV6-3 and TRBJ2-7; TRBD2 is a possible D gene (6 bases). V was cut by 8 bases and J by 0 bases, with 14 bases left in between. This CDR3 contains 14 residues. Germline loops: CDR1 MNHEY, CDR2 SVGEGT.

The chain has TRBV20-1 and TRBJ1-5; perhaps TRBD1 as D (5 bases). The CDR3 contains 16 residues. The germline V and J ends were trimmed by 3 bases and 2 bases, with 17 bases remaining between them. Looked up from germline, CDR1 is DFQATT and CDR2 is SNEGSKA (reference sequence). The DNA for the CDR3 is TGCAGTGCTAGGTCCGGGGGTAGATACGGCAATCAGCCCCAGCATTTT. Protein product: CSARSGGRYGNQPQHF.

This clonotype occurred a few times. This chain links TRBV7-8 with TRBJ2-2; weak D call: TRBD1 (5 bases). The V and J ends lost 5 bases and 0 bases respectively, with 7 bases between them. Germline CDR1 is SGHVS and CDR2 is FQNEAQ. The CDR3 is made up of 14 amino acids. In DNA form, the CDR3 reads TGTGCCAGCAGCAAGACAGCGAACACCGGGGAGCTGTTTTTT. Amino acids: CASSKTANTGELFF.

This clonotype was detected many times. V usage is TRBV7-8 and J usage is TRBJ2-1; either TRBD1 or TRBD2 may fit D (5 bases each). The CDR3 sequence is 15 residues long. Looked up from germline, CDR1 is SGHVS and CDR2 is FQNEAQ. V shed 0 bases and J shed 4 bases, with 10 bases lying between them. CDR3 sequence reads: CASSLAGVAYNEQFF. The CDR3 nucleotides are TGTGCCAGCAGCTTAGCGGGGGTAGCTTACAATGAGCAGTTCTTC.

Only a few counts were recorded for this clonotype. The rearrangement uses TRBV19 and TRBJ2-5; 10 nucleotides align to TRBD1. There are 15 residues in the CDR3. Trimming at V came to 3 bases and at J to 4 bases, leaving 5 bases not matched to a gene. CDR1 LNHDA and CDR2 SQIVND come from the germline V gene (reference sequence). Written as DNA, the CDR3 is TGTGCCAGTAGTATTGGGACAGGGGCGTCAGAGACCCAGTACTTC. It translates to CASSIGTGASETQYF.

The gene calls are TRBV4-2 and TRBJ2-2; 9 nucleotides match TRBD2. The CDR3 extends over 17 amino acids. From germline, CDR1 is LGHNA and CDR2 YNFKEQ. V was pared by 4 bases and J by 4 bases, with 10 bases of the junction left unmatched. The DNA for the CDR3 is TGTGCCAGCAGCCTCTCACTGGCGGGGGGGCCCACCGGGGAGCTGTTTTTT. The encoded protein is CASSLSLAGGPTGELFF.

The chain combines TRBV12-3 or TRBV12-4 with TRBJ2-7; the match to TRBD2 covers 7 bases. This CDR3 spans 15 amino acids. The V and J ends lost 6 bases and 0 bases, in that order; junction bases with no gene match: 8. The CDR3 DNA follows: TGTGCCAGCAGCATCTGGGGGGGGAACTCCTACGAGCAGTACTTC. Encoded protein: CASSIWGGNSYEQYF.

This clonotype has only a few counts. The chain carries TRBV19 and TRBJ1-5, with TRBD1 matching 7 bases. V lost 10 bases and J lost 0; bases outside the gene matches: 6. The germline CDR1 and CDR2 sequences are LNHDA and SQIVND (reference sequence). The CDR3 totals 14 residues. CDR3 nucleotide sequence: TGTGCCACCGCGGGACAGTCTAGCAATCAGCCCCAGCATTTT. This translates into CATAGQSSNQPQHF.

This clonotype was found many times. The rearrangement links TRBV7-2 to TRBJ1-1; D unresolved. V shed 5 bases and J shed 7 bases, with 20 bases lying between them. This CDR3 contains 15 residues. Looked up from germline, CDR1 is SGHTA and CDR2 is FQGNSA. CDR3 nucleotide sequence: TGTGCCAGCAGCCCCCAAAAAAACACGTACGGTGAAGCTTTCTTT. It is translated as CASSPQKNTYGEAFF.

V is TRBV7-6 and J is TRBJ2-3, with 8 bases lining up with TRBD2. Germline CDR1 is SGHVS and CDR2 is FNYEAQ. The CDR3 sequence is 16 residues long. V lost 5 bases to trimming and J lost 4 bases; unmatched junction nucleotides: 11. CDR3 sequence reads: CASSRDFGGGADTQYF. The CDR3 DNA reads TGTGCCAGCAGCCGGGACTTCGGGGGGGGCGCAGATACGCAGTATTTT. Combining the CDR3 with reference TRBV7-6 and TRBJ2-3 gives the whole variable domain GAGVSQSPRYKVTKRGQDVALRCDPISGHVSLYWYRQALGQGPEFLTYFNYEAQQDKSGLPNDRFSAERPEGSISTLTIQRTEQRDSAMYRCASSRDFGGGADTQYFGPGTRLTVL.

Worth noting for this clonotype: A read error is likely, as this CDR3 ends without the conserved phenylalanine or tryptophan. J is TRBJ2-5 and V is TRBV7-2, with D possibly being TRBD1 (5 bases). CDR1 is SGHTA, CDR2 FQGNSA, per germline. CDR3 length equals 15 residues. Deletions cut 5 bases from V and 5 bases from J, with 18 bases between. The CDR3 DNA is TGTGCCAGCAGCCAATACTTAGGGGCCCAGGAGACCCAGTACATC. Amino acids: CASSQYLGAQETQYI.

The CDR3 region is CSARDQGTHDVDTQYF. DNA of the CDR3: TGCAGTGCTAGAGATCAAGGGACACACGACGTGGATACGCAGTATTTT. The chain carries TRBV20-1 and TRBJ2-3, with D possibly matching TRBD1 (6 bases). Germline assignment: CDR1 DFQATT and CDR2 SNEGSKA (reference sequence). This CDR3 comprises 16 residues. V gave up 0 bases and J gave up 6 bases, with 19 bases separating them.

In its sample, this clonotype was seen once. This chain uses TRBV4-3 with TRBJ2-2; D call uncertain. The CDR3 is 16 amino acids. Trimming left V 2 bases short and J 0 bases short, with 10 bases between. The germline CDR1 and CDR2 sequences are LGHNA and YSLEER. CDR3 DNA sequence: TGCGCCAGCAGCCAATCGGCCATGCCGAACACCGGGGAGCTGTTTTTT. Its translation is CASSQSAMPNTGELFF.

This clonotype has a handful of counts. This chain joins TRBV5-4 and TRBJ2-3; TRBD2 agrees at 10 bases. CDR1 SGHNT and CDR2 YYREEE come from the germline V gene (reference sequence). This CDR3 contains 14 residues. V trimming: 5 bases; J trimming: 6 bases; junction bases outside the gene matches: 6. The CDR3 here is CASRTSSGGDTQYF. Written as DNA, the CDR3 is TGTGCCAGCAGGACTTCTAGCGGGGGTGATACGCAGTATTTT. Based on the CDR3 plus reference TRBV5-4 and TRBJ2-3, the full variable domain is ETGVTQSPTHLIKTRGQQVTLRCSSQSGHNTVSWYQQALGQGPQFIFQYYREEENGRGNFPPRFSGLQFPNYSSELNVNALELDDSALYLCASRTSSGGDTQYFGPGTRLTVL.

V and J are TRBV19 and TRBJ2-1, with D unresolved. V shed 5 bases and J shed 7 bases, with 18 bases lying between them. The CDR3 has 15 amino acids. Germline lookup yields CDR1 LNHDA and CDR2 SQIVND (reference sequence). The CDR3 region is CASSPRESYGNEQFF. The CDR3 DNA is TGTGCCAGTAGTCCTAGGGAATCCTACGGAAATGAGCAGTTCTTC.

Concerning this clonotype itself: Mismatch with germline at one junction end may stem from a read error. The chain is built from TRBV5-3 and TRBJ1-2; D unclear. TRBV5-3 is an open reading frame, and its role is uncertain. The length of the CDR3 is 12 residues. This CDR3 is CASSLEVYGYTF. In DNA, the CDR3 is TGTGCCAGCAGCTTGGAAGTGTATGGCTACACCTTC.

This clonotype turned up a few times. The chain links TRBV12-3 or TRBV12-4 to TRBJ1-5; 9 bases fit TRBD1. The V segment lost 7 bases and the J segment 6 bases; nucleotides outside the gene matches: 7. This CDR3 comprises 14 residues. The CDR3 DNA follows: TGTGCCAGCACCAGTGGGGACAGGGCTCAGCCCCAGCATTTT. It is translated as CASTSGDRAQPQHF.

This chain links TRBV28 with TRBJ2-5; D gene uncertain. Deletions cut 6 bases from V and 5 bases from J, with 13 bases between. Germline lookup yields CDR1 MDHEN and CDR2 SYDVKM. This CDR3 is 13 amino acids long. In DNA, the CDR3 is TGTGCCAGCAGCTACCCAACGGAGGAGACCCAGTACTTC. Protein product: CASSYPTEETQYF.

This clonotype came up a few times. The chain couples TRBV20-1 to TRBJ2-7; D ambiguous. CDR1 is DFQATT and CDR2 is SNEGSKA in the germline V gene (reference sequence). The CDR3 consists of 14 residues. V was trimmed by 3 bases and J by 4 bases, leaving 16 bases between them. CDR3 sequence (DNA): TGCAGTGCTAGGGATTTGTACAGTACGTACGAGCAGTACTTC. It yields the protein CSARDLYSTYEQYF.

This clonotype has ten or more counts. The chain uses TRBV19 and TRBJ2-7; no definite D call. The CDR3 loop spans 15 amino acids. V dropped 2 bases and J dropped 5 bases, with 16 bases sitting between them. Germline CDR1 and CDR2: LNHDA and SQIVND (reference sequence). The CDR3: CASSITGQSWNEQYF. The CDR3 bases are TGTGCCAGTAGTATAACGGGTCAGTCATGGAACGAGCAGTACTTC.